Reported below is one TCR beta chain. The antigen is not known. These data come from a study of siplizumab effects on memory and regulatory T cells. Whole-study findings and limits: Siplizumab produced a significant drop in alloreactive sequences attributable to unstimulated CD4+ memory cells.

This table comes from immunoSEQ multiplex PCR, and its TCRdb copy is limited to in-frame clones, with some not included. The sample holds 90,000 to 150,000 clones, roughly 93% seen once. This receptor was identified in a human donor in good health. Source material: non-Treg CD4+ T cells sorted from blood.

CDR3: CASRGSQAIYGYTF. The CDR3 DNA reads TGTGCCAGCAGAGGATCACAGGCGATCTATGGCTACACCTTC. The rearrangement links TRBV2 to TRBJ1-2, with D perhaps matching TRBD1 (5 bases). Germline CDR1 SNHLY, CDR2 FYNNEI. The CDR3 extends over 14 amino acids. V was cut by 6 bases and J by 4 bases, with 15 bases left in between.